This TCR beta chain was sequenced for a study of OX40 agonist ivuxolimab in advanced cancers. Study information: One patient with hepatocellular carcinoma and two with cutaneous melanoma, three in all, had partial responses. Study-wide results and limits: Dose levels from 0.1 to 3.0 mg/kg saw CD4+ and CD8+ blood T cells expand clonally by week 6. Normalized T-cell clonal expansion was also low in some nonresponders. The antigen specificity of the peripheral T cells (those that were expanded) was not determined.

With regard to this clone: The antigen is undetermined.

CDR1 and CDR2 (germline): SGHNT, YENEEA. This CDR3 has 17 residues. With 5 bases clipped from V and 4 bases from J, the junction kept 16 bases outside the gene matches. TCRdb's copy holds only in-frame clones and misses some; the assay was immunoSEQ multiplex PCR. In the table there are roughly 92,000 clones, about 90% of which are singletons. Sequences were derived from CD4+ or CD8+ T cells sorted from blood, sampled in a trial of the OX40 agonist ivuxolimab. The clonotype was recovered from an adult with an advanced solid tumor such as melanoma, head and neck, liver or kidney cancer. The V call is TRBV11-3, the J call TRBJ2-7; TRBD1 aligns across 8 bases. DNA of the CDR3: TGTGCCAGCAGCACTGGGACAGGAGGCTCCTTTAGTTACGAGCAGTACTTC. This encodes CASSTGTGGSFSYEQYF.